The 2 T cell receptor beta chains in this list originate from one sample, sequenced in a study of spatial heterogeneity in lung cancer. Time point given: sample taken at primary tumor resection. Whole RNA, isolated from tumor, nontumor lung or frozen PBMC, was sequenced without prior sorting. TCRdb reprocessed the 5' RACE reads with MiXCR, giving one entry per CDR3 protein. The data hold some 11,000 distinct CDR3 sequences, with approximately 8.6% observed a single time. The specimen comprised PBMCs, sampled at surgery. The source is a male donor with early-stage non-small cell lung cancer.

The rearrangement uses TRBV4-2 and TRBJ1-4; the D is unclear. Germline CDR1 LGHNA, CDR2 YNFKEQ. Trimming shortened V by 4 bases and J by 5 bases, and 11 bases separated the two germline ends. This CDR3 comprises 14 residues. The CDR3 loop reads CASSLTRPNEKLFF. The CDR3 DNA follows: TGTGCCAGCAGCCTCACCCGGCCCAATGAAAAACTGTTTTTT.

This clonotype was found many times. CDR3: CASSWDTGELFF. DNA for the CDR3: TGTGCCAGCAGCTGGGACACCGGGGAGCTGTTTTTT. This rearrangement joins TRBV5-4 to TRBJ2-2; D gene unclear. The CDR3 consists of 12 residues. Germline V gene sequence: CDR1 SGHNT, CDR2 YYREEE (reference sequence). V lost 3 bases to trimming and J lost 3 bases, with 3 bases between them.